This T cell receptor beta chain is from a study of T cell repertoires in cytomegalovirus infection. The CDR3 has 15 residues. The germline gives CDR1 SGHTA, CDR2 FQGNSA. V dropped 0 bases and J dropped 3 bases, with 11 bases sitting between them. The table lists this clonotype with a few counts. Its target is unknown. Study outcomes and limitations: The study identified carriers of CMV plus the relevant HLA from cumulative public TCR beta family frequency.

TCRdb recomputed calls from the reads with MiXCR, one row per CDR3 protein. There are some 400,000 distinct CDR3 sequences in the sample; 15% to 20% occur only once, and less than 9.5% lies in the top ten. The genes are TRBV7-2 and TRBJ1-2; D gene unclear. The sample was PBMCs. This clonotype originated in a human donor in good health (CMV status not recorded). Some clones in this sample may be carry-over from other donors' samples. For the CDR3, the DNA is TGTGCCAGCAGCTTAGCCCCCACAGCGGACTATGGCTACACCTTC. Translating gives CASSLAPTADYGYTF.